These 7 T cell receptor beta chains were sequenced from one sample in a study of cytomegalovirus exposure and HLA in healthy donors. PCR amplification relied on 60 Vbeta primers (plus 13 Jbeta primers). Sequencing used immunoSEQ multiplex PCR; TCRdb keeps in-frame clones, though not all of them. The sample carries 150,000 to 200,000 clones, 65% to 80% recorded once. The sequencing sample was made of PBMCs. These receptors were taken from a woman aged 45-65 years in good health and CMV-seropositive.

The chain couples TRBV5-4 to TRBJ2-5, with TRBD2 matching 8 bases. Germline V gives CDR1 SGHNT, CDR2 YYREEE (reference sequence). J lost 5 bases, V lost 4 bases, and 13 bases had no gene match. The CDR3 consists of 16 residues. The CDR3 is CASSQNPGTSKETQYF. The CDR3 DNA reads TGTGCCAGCAGCCAGAACCCCGGGACTAGTAAGGAGACCCAGTACTTC. Full variable domain (rest looked up from reference TRBV5-4 and TRBJ2-5): ETGVTQSPTHLIKTRGQQVTLRCSSQSGHNTVSWYQQALGQGPQFIFQYYREEENGRGNFPPRFSGLQFPNYSSELNVNALELDDSALYLCASSQNPGTSKETQYFGPGTRLLVL.

This clone has a single count. The chain links TRBV6-5 to TRBJ1-3; D possibly corresponds to TRBD1 (5 bases). The CDR3 is made up of 15 amino acids. V was cut by 6 bases and J by 0 bases, with 12 bases left in between. Per the germline V gene, CDR1 is MNHEY and CDR2 is SVGAGI. CDR3 region: CASRRGLTSGNTIYF. The CDR3 region has the DNA TGTGCCAGCAGGAGGGGACTGACCTCTGGAAACACCATATATTTT.

The J gene is TRBJ2-1, the V gene TRBV5-1; 8 bases match TRBD2. CDR3 length equals 16 residues. Germline values: CDR1 SGHRS, CDR2 YFSETQ. Losses at the gene ends were 0 bases for V and 4 bases for J; bases not matched to a gene: 6. This chain's CDR3 is CASSLVVSGGYNEQFF. The CDR3 nucleotides are TGCGCCAGCAGCTTGGTAGTGAGCGGGGGATACAATGAGCAGTTCTTC.

The V gene is TRBV6-6, the J gene TRBJ1-5; D call uncertain. The ends were cut back, 0 bases at V and 7 bases at J, with 7 bases in the middle. The germline V gene encodes CDR1 MNHNY and CDR2 SVGAGI (reference sequence). CDR3 length: 13 amino acids. Here the CDR3 DNA reads TGTGCCAGCAGTTACTCGAACAGACAGCCCCAGCATTTT. Protein sequence: CASSYSNRQPQHF.

The CDR3 region is CASSEIGSAGGRRGTDTQYF. As DNA, the CDR3 is TGTGCCAGCAGTGAAATTGGATCAGCGGGGGGGCGCAGGGGCACAGATACGCAGTATTTT. The V and J genes are TRBV6-1 and TRBJ2-3, with 10 bases identical to TRBD2. Germline V lookup: CDR1 MNHNS, CDR2 SASEGT. V lost 2 bases and J lost 1; bases outside the gene matches: 15. The CDR3 length is 20 residues.

V and J are TRBV7-9 and TRBJ1-2; D is uncertain. This CDR3 region has 12 residues. The germline V and J ends were trimmed by 5 bases and 6 bases, with 10 bases remaining between them. The germline CDR1 and CDR2 sequences are SEHNR and FQNEAQ (reference sequence). The CDR3 loop reads CASSRAPDGYTF. The CDR3 nucleotides are TGTGCCAGCAGCCGCGCGCCGGATGGCTACACCTTC.

The chain couples TRBV5-5 to TRBJ1-4; 10 bases line up with TRBD1. This CDR3 is 15 amino acids long. V dropped 5 bases and J dropped 3; count of bases not matched to a gene: 4. Looked up from germline, CDR1 is SGHKS and CDR2 is YYEKEE (reference sequence). The CDR3 sequence: CASRETGGSNEKLFF. The CDR3 coding sequence is TGTGCCAGCAGGGAGACAGGGGGCTCTAATGAAAAACTGTTTTTT.